One and the same sample provided the 10 T cell receptor beta chains below, sequenced in a study of cytomegalovirus exposure and HLA in healthy donors. The PCR made use of 60 Vbeta and 13 Jbeta primers. Assay: immunoSEQ multiplex PCR; the TCRdb copy retains only in-frame clones and omits some. This sample's table has about 140,000 clones. Specimen: PBMCs. Receptors were obtained from a man aged 35 to 55 in good health and CMV-seronegative.

The chain is built from TRBV6-5 and TRBJ2-7, with 9 bases fitting TRBD1. The CDR3 is 13 residues long. Germline loops: CDR1 MNHEY, CDR2 SVGAGI. J gave up 5 bases and V 6 bases, and 5 bases lay outside the gene matches. For the CDR3, the DNA is TGTGCCAGCAGGGGACAGGGTCCACACGAGCAGTACTTC. It translates to CASRGQGPHEQYF.

This chain links TRBV6-5 with TRBJ1-2; D is undetermined. CDR1 and CDR2 (germline): MNHEY, SVGAGI. V was trimmed by 7 bases and J by 2 bases, leaving 11 bases between them. The CDR3 has 13 amino acids. CDR3: CASKMTPNYGYTF. The CDR3 DNA is TGTGCCAGCAAAATGACACCGAACTATGGCTACACCTTC.

The chain employs TRBV11-2 and TRBJ1-1; the match to TRBD1 covers 7 bases. Germline trimming cut 4 bases from V and 7 bases from J; bases unmatched to any gene: 6. The germline gives CDR1 SGHAT, CDR2 FQNNGV. This CDR3 is built from 13 residues. The CDR3: CASSSTGEVEAFF. The CDR3 DNA follows: TGTGCCAGCAGCTCAACAGGGGAGGTTGAAGCTTTCTTT.

This rearrangement joins TRBV5-1 to TRBJ2-2; 8 nucleotides align to TRBD2. V shed 2 bases, J shed 4 bases, and the junction held 7 bases outside the gene matches. The germline CDR1 and CDR2 sequences are SGHRS and YFSETQ. The CDR3 totals 16 residues. The CDR3 reads CASSLSGGGFTGELFF. The CDR3 DNA follows: TGCGCCAGCAGCTTATCCGGCGGGGGGTTCACCGGGGAGCTGTTTTTT. Supplemented by reference TRBV5-1 and TRBJ2-2, the full variable domain reads KAGVTQTPRYLIKTRGQQVTLSCSPISGHRSVSWYQQTPGQGLQFLFEYFSETQRNKGNFPGRFSGRQFSNSRSEMNVSTLELGDSALYLCASSLSGGGFTGELFFGEGSRLTVL.

The chain is built from TRBV5-6 and TRBJ1-5; no clear D. V was clipped by 3 bases and J by 4 bases, with 14 bases between them. The CDR3 length is 15 residues. Germline V gene lookup returns CDR1 SGHDT and CDR2 YYEEEE. CDR3 bases: TGTGCCAGCAGCTCTTTTAGGAGGGAGAATCAGCCCCAGCATTTT. It yields the protein CASSSFRRENQPQHF.

The rearrangement links TRBV6-5 to TRBJ2-6; D unclear. This CDR3 region has 16 residues. Trimming stripped 0 bases from V and 0 bases from J, with 6 bases between. Germline-derived CDR1 and CDR2 are MNHEY and SVGAGI. CDR3: CASSYSQASGANVLTF. For the CDR3, the DNA is TGTGCCAGCAGTTACTCCCAAGCCTCTGGGGCCAACGTCCTGACTTTC.

V and J are TRBV10-3 and TRBJ2-7, with 8 bases fitting TRBD1. Germline CDR1 is ENHRY and CDR2 is SYGVKD. This CDR3 spans 16 amino acids. With 2 bases clipped from V and 5 bases from J, the junction kept 11 bases outside the gene matches. Here the CDR3 DNA reads TGTGCCATCAGTGAGCCCGGACAGGGAAGAATCGACGAGCAGTACTTC. Translated, it gives CAISEPGQGRIDEQYF.

The chain has TRBV19 and TRBJ2-2; D may be TRBD2 (6 bases). The germline gives CDR1 LNHDA, CDR2 SQIVND (reference sequence). There are 14 residues in the CDR3. The V gene lost 2 bases and the J gene lost 4 bases, with 8 bases spanning the gap. The CDR3 DNA sequence: TGTGCCAGTAGTATACGGGGGTCCACCGGGGAGCTGTTTTTT. It specifies CASSIRGSTGELFF.

The chain recombines TRBV7-2 with TRBJ2-1; possibly TRBD2 for D (7 bases). The CDR3 runs 15 residues. Germline loops: CDR1 SGHTA, CDR2 FQGNSA. V lost 0 bases to trimming and J lost 9 bases, with 15 bases between them. The DNA for the CDR3 is TGTGCCAGCAGCTTAGCGGGGGGGCTCCAGAGTGAGCAGTTCTTC. Its protein product is CASSLAGGLQSEQFF.

The J gene is TRBJ2-7, the V gene TRBV6-5; TRBD1 matches at 9 bases. This CDR3 contains 14 residues. V gave up 4 bases and J gave up 5 bases; unmatched junction bases: 6. Germline V gene data show CDR1 as MNHEY and CDR2 as SVGAGI. CDR3 loop: CASSLRTGVNEQYF. CDR3 bases: TGTGCCAGCAGTTTAAGGACAGGGGTCAACGAGCAGTACTTC.